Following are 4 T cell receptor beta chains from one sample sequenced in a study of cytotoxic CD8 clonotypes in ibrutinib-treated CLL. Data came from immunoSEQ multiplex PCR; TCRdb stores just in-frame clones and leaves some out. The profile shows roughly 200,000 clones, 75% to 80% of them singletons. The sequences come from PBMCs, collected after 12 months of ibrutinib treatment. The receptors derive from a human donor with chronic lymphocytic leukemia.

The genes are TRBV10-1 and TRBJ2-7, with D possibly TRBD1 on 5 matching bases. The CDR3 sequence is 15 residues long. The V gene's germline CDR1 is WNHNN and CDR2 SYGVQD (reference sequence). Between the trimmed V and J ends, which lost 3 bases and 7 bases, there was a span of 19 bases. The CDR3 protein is CASSDISYRLGEQYF. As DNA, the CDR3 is TGCGCCAGCAGTGATATTTCTTACAGGCTGGGGGAGCAGTACTTC.

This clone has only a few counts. DNA of the CDR3: TGTGCCAGCAAATCCCGACCAGACAGGGACTATGGCTACACCTTC. It specifies CASKSRPDRDYGYTF. The chain links TRBV28 to TRBJ1-2; 7 bases are a match to TRBD1. This CDR3 contains 15 residues. The junction had 11 bases not matched to a gene; V was cut back by 7 bases and J by 3 bases. Germline V gene lookup returns CDR1 MDHEN and CDR2 SYDVKM.

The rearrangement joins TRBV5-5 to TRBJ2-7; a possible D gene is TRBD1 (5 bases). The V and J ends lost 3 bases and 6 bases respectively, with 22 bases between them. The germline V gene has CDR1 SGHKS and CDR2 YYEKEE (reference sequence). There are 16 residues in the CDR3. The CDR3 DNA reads TGTGCCAGCAGCTCACTTTGGACCTTCCCCCAGGGCGAGCAGTACTTC. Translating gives CASSSLWTFPQGEQYF.

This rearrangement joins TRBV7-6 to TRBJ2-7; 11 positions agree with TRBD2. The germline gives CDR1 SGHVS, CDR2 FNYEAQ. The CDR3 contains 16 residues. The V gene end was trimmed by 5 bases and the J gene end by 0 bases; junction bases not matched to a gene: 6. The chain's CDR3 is CASSPGTSGHSYEQYF. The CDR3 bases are TGTGCCAGCAGCCCGGGGACTAGCGGCCACTCCTACGAGCAGTACTTC.